This T cell receptor (beta chain) was sequenced in a study of T cell responses to AZD1222 COVID-19 vaccine. Libraries were prepared by immunoSEQ multiplex PCR; TCRdb keeps only in-frame clonotypes and omits some of them. The top ten clones hold 11% of a sample with approximately 120,000 clones, around nine tenths of them seen once. CDR1 SGHKS and CDR2 YYEKEE come from the germline V gene (reference sequence). This CDR3 spans 14 amino acids. Trimming removed 1 base at V and 7 bases at J, with 15 bases between. Worth noting for this clone: Its antigen is unknown.

The study's findings and limits: Seropositive status at baseline applied to only six AZD1222 recipients. Distributed over spike, vaccine-associated CD4 TCRs predominated at 160-218 and 743-854. Donor demographics were predominantly white British with a female majority; clonal diversity may be underestimated. The breadth and depth of Spike-specific TCRs increased once two AZD1222 doses had been given.

The material sequenced was peripheral blood, taken on day 0 of MenACWY control vaccination. The TCR was taken from an adult in good health. The chain is built from TRBV5-5 and TRBJ2-7; D is possibly TRBD2 (5 bases). The CDR3 DNA reads TGTGCCAGCAGCTTGTACGGGGTAGAGAGAGAGCAGTACTTC. It encodes CASSLYGVEREQYF.